The present TCR beta chain was sequenced within a study of T-cell memory formation after mild COVID-19. General observations from the study: Of the contracting clones, CD4+ ones lay mainly in CM and EM, and CD8+ ones in EMRA. Clones contracting over day 15 to 85 were CD4/CD8 balanced, with later expanders leaning CD4+.

In the case of this clonotype: What it recognizes is unknown.

TCRdb ran MiXCR on the 5' RACE reads and lists one entry per CDR3 protein. The sample includes under 300,000 distinct CDR3 sequences, around 17% seen only once; the top ten take approximately 3.5%. Germline CDR1 and CDR2: SEHNR and FQNEAQ (reference sequence). CDR3 size: 13 residues. Trimming left V 5 bases short and J 4 bases short, with 8 bases between. The chain recombines TRBV7-9 with TRBJ1-4, with D possibly matching TRBD1 (5 bases). What was sequenced was PBMCs or a T cell subset sorted from them (not recorded which). The TCR was taken from a man between 18 and 35 years old who had mild COVID-19 (a few samples of this study predate the infection). Cell type and time point are not known. The CDR3 DNA sequence: TGTGCCAGCAGCAAGGACAATAATGAAAAACTGTTTTTT. It yields the protein CASSKDNNEKLFF.